The 29 T cell receptor beta chains listed next were all sequenced from one sample in a study of blood T cells in healthy people across ages (dated by TCRdb to the mid-2010s). The library was made by 5' RACE. The sequencing machine was an Illumina HiSeq 2500. The second PCR ran for roughly 7 to 12 cycles and used a J-beta primer mix along with a sample-barcoded 5' primer. TCRdb trimmed public reads at Q25 via fastp, called clones via MiXCR and kept in-frame beta chains. Rows with a matching CDR3 protein are joined into one entry that keeps the most common DNA and genes. For this sample the table gives hundreds of thousands of distinct CDR3 sequences, of which more than 40% were detected only once. The ten largest clones take up around a third of the sample. Specimen: blood. The receptors shown here come from a woman aged 55-70 years in good health.

The V call is TRBV24-1, the J call TRBJ2-5, with 8 bases identical to TRBD1. Per the germline V gene, CDR1 is KGHDR and CDR2 is SFDVKD. The CDR3 sequence is 13 residues long. After removal of 10 bases from V and 3 bases from J, the junction contained 6 bases not matched to a gene. The CDR3 DNA follows: TGTGCCACGCAGGGGGCCACTAAAGAGACCCAGTACTTC. Residues: CATQGATKETQYF.

Here the CDR3 reads CASSGDRVETQYF. DNA of the CDR3: TGTGCCAGCAGCGGGGACAGGGTGGAGACCCAGTACTTC. This chain uses TRBV7-2 with TRBJ2-5, with 9 nucleotides matching TRBD1. CDR3 length: 13 amino acids. From germline, CDR1 is SGHTA and CDR2 FQGNSA. Trimming took 5 bases from V and 5 from J; bases not matched to a gene: 3.

This chain joins TRBV6-5 and TRBJ1-6; D is ambiguous. Trimming removed 0 bases at V and 7 bases at J, with 10 bases between. CDR3 length: 15 amino acids. Per the germline V gene, CDR1 is MNHEY and CDR2 is SVGAGI. This CDR3 reads CASSYSTSGNSPLHF. CDR3 nucleotide sequence: TGTGCCAGCAGTTACTCGACGTCTGGGAATTCACCCCTCCACTTT.

Written as DNA, the CDR3 is TGTGCCAGCAGCCAAGATCTGGCGGCATCTAGCACAGATACGCAGTATTTT. Its protein is CASSQDLAASSTDTQYF. This rearrangement joins TRBV4-2 to TRBJ2-3, with D unresolved. V was clipped by 0 bases and J by 0 bases, with 13 bases between them. The length of the CDR3 is 17 residues. The germline CDR1 and CDR2 sequences are LGHNA and YNFKEQ.

This clonotype was observed once. The chain employs TRBV28 and TRBJ2-1, with TRBD2 matching over 7 bases. This CDR3 is 15 amino acids long. The ends lost 6 bases at V and 3 bases at J; junction bases unmatched: 8. Germline V lookup: CDR1 MDHEN, CDR2 SYDVKM. CDR3 coding DNA: TGTGCCAGCAGCGGACTAGTTTTTAACTACAATGAGCAGTTCTTC. It yields the protein CASSGLVFNYNEQFF.

This clonotype was found a few times. The chain couples TRBV10-3 to TRBJ2-1; possible D gene TRBD1, 5 bases. The ends were cut back, 11 bases at V and 3 bases at J, with 14 bases in the middle. The CDR3 runs to 13 residues. Germline CDR1 reads ENHRY; CDR2 reads SYGVKD. The CDR3 reads CAATANLYNEQFF. For the CDR3, the DNA is TGTGCCGCGACAGCTAACCTCTACAATGAGCAGTTCTTC.

The chain couples TRBV7-3 to TRBJ2-3, with D perhaps given as TRBD1 or TRBD2 (5 bases each). The CDR3 is 12 amino acids. Germline V gives CDR1 SGHTA, CDR2 FQGTGA. Trimming took off 1 base at V and 8 bases at J, with 7 bases between the two ends. CDR3 DNA: TGTGCCAGCAGCTTAAATGGGGGTACGCAGTATTTT. Residues: CASSLNGGTQYF.

CDR3 loop: CAISEFTSDYEQYF. The CDR3 coding sequence is TGTGCCATCAGTGAGTTCACTAGTGACTACGAGCAGTACTTC. The chain employs TRBV10-3 and TRBJ2-7, with a tentative D call TRBD2 (5 bases). This CDR3 is built from 14 residues. The germline V gene encodes CDR1 ENHRY and CDR2 SYGVKD. V was shortened by 1 base and J by 3 bases, with 10 bases between the two germline ends.

The chain recombines TRBV28 with TRBJ2-7; possible D gene TRBD2, 6 bases. V lost 5 bases, J lost 4 bases, and 21 bases lay in between. The CDR3 is 16 amino acids. Germline V lookup: CDR1 MDHEN, CDR2 SYDVKM. CDR3 nucleotide sequence: TGTGCCAGCAGTCCGTATGGGACTCGAACTCCTTACGAGCAGTACTTC. Amino acids: CASSPYGTRTPYEQYF.

The V call is TRBV27, the J call TRBJ2-1; 12 nucleotides align to TRBD2. The V and J ends lost 5 bases and 4 bases, in that order; junction bases with no gene match: 9. Germline V gives CDR1 MNHEY, CDR2 SMNVEV (reference sequence). The CDR3 runs to 17 residues. The CDR3 region is CASSLAGGVPYYNEQFF. DNA for the CDR3: TGTGCCAGCAGTCTAGCGGGAGGGGTCCCATATTACAATGAGCAGTTCTTC.

V is TRBV2 and J is TRBJ1-1; D unclear. This CDR3 contains 14 residues. The ends were cut back, 4 bases at V and 2 bases at J, with 11 bases in the middle. Looked up from germline, CDR1 is SNHLY and CDR2 is FYNNEI. The CDR3 here is CASSGEAANTEAFF. DNA for the CDR3: TGTGCCAGCAGTGGGGAGGCAGCAAACACTGAAGCTTTCTTT.

This clonotype was recorded many times. J is TRBJ2-7 and V is TRBV7-9; D is ambiguous. CDR1 and CDR2 from the germline V gene are SEHNR and FQNEAQ (reference sequence). V was cut by 4 bases and J by 6 bases, with 10 bases left in between. This CDR3 region has 12 residues. CDR3 nucleotides: TGTGCCAGCAGCTCCCTATTAGTCGAGCAGTACTTC. Translation gives CASSSLLVEQYF.

This chain connects TRBV11-2 to TRBJ1-2; no clear D gene. The germline V and J ends were trimmed by 4 bases and 3 bases, with 9 bases remaining between them. The CDR3 loop spans 13 amino acids. From germline, CDR1 is SGHAT and CDR2 FQNNGV. CDR3 sequence: CASSWRGDYGYTF. In DNA form, the CDR3 reads TGTGCCAGCAGCTGGCGGGGAGACTATGGCTACACCTTC. Full variable domain (remainder filled in from reference TRBV11-2 and TRBJ1-2): EAGVAQSPRYKIIEKRQSVAFWCNPISGHATLYWYQQILGQGPKLLIQFQNNGVVDDSQLPKDRFSAERLKGVDSTLKIQPAKLEDSAVYLCASSWRGDYGYTFGSGTRLTVV.

The V and J genes are TRBV28 and TRBJ2-7, with D perhaps matching TRBD2 (5 bases). V gave up 7 bases and J gave up 6 bases, with 16 bases separating them. Germline V gene lookup returns CDR1 MDHEN and CDR2 SYDVKM. The CDR3 contains 13 residues. The DNA for the CDR3 is TGTGCCAGCAAGAGCGAGAGTGCGGGCGAGCAGTACTTC. This codes for CASKSESAGEQYF.

The chain joins TRBV20-1 to TRBJ2-1; no clear D gene. V lost 6 bases, J lost 8 bases, and 14 bases lay in between. Per the germline V gene, CDR1 is DFQATT and CDR2 is SNEGSKA (reference sequence). The CDR3 is made up of 12 amino acids. CDR3 in DNA: TGCAGTGCCCGGGCCGTGGTGGATGAGCAGTTCTTC. Translation: CSARAVVDEQFF.

The J gene is TRBJ2-1, the V gene TRBV5-1; possible D gene TRBD2, 6 bases. The closer fit of TRBJ2-7 to the DNA end suggests the J call may be wrong. CDR3 length: 14 amino acids. CDR1 is SGHRS, CDR2 YFSETQ, per germline. The CDR3 sequence is CASSPGGRTTQQYF. CDR3 nucleotides: TGCGCCAGCAGCCCAGGTGGGAGGACAACCCAGCAGTACTTC.

This clonotype was detected a few times. The chain employs TRBV4-2 and TRBJ2-7, with 9 bases matching TRBD1. The V segment lost 1 base and the J segment 5 bases; nucleotides outside the gene matches: 6. Germline V gene data show CDR1 as LGHNA and CDR2 as YNFKEQ. The CDR3 runs 15 residues. CDR3 DNA: TGTGCCAGCAGCCAAGTAGGACAGGGGTCAAACGAGCAGTACTTC. Translating it yields CASSQVGQGSNEQYF.

This clonotype appeared a few times. V usage is TRBV28 and J usage is TRBJ1-2; no clear D gene. Germline assignment: CDR1 MDHEN and CDR2 SYDVKM. The V end lost 2 bases, the J end lost 4 bases, and 11 bases lay between the germline ends. The CDR3 is 14 residues long. The CDR3 loop reads CASSLRHGFYGYTF. The CDR3 DNA reads TGTGCCAGCAGTTTACGACACGGATTCTATGGCTACACCTTC.

Concerning this clonotype: A read error is possible here, since a much larger clone lies one base away. The CDR3 DNA follows: TGTGCCGGCAGGATCCGCTTGTATGGCTACACCTTC. This codes for CAGRIRLYGYTF. The chain has TRBV28 and TRBJ1-2; D unresolved. This CDR3 has 12 residues. Looked up from germline, CDR1 is MDHEN and CDR2 is SYDVKM.

This clonotype was seen a few times. The chain couples TRBV2 to TRBJ2-1; TRBD1 aligns across 10 bases. V trimming: 8 bases; J trimming: 4 bases; junction bases outside the gene matches: 8. This CDR3 spans 15 amino acids. CDR1 and CDR2 from the germline V gene are SNHLY and FYNNEI. The CDR3 loop reads CASSRDRGLYNEQFF. The CDR3 region has the DNA TGTGCCAGCTCCCGAGACAGGGGGCTTTACAATGAGCAGTTCTTC.

The chain links TRBV24-1 to TRBJ2-1; 11 bases are a match to TRBD2. This CDR3 comprises 13 residues. V was pared by 7 bases and J by 8 bases, with 3 bases of the junction left unmatched. Germline values: CDR1 KGHDR, CDR2 SFDVKD. CDR3 amino acids: CATRTSGTDEQFF. DNA of the CDR3: TGTGCCACCAGGACTAGCGGGACAGATGAGCAGTTCTTC.

The chain couples TRBV7-3 to TRBJ1-2; D perhaps matches TRBD1 (5 bases). Germline values: CDR1 SGHTA, CDR2 FQGTGA. The V end was cut by 5 bases, the J end by 6 bases, with 13 bases between. There are 13 residues in the CDR3. CDR3 bases: TGTGCCAGCAGCCCTTCGGGGCAGAATGGCTACACCTTC. This translates into CASSPSGQNGYTF. Full variable domain (remainder filled in from reference TRBV7-3 and TRBJ1-2): GAGVSQTPSNKVTEKGKYVELRCDPISGHTALYWYRQSLGQGPEFLIYFQGTGAADDSGLPNDRFFAVRPEGSVSTLKIQRTERGDSAVYLCASSPSGQNGYTFGSGTRLTVV.

The V and J genes are TRBV10-3 and TRBJ2-5, with D possibly TRBD2 on 5 matching bases. Trimming took 4 bases from V and 2 from J, leaving 11 bases between them. This CDR3 has 14 amino acids. Germline V gene data show CDR1 as ENHRY and CDR2 as SYGVKD. CDR3 bases: TGTGCCATCAGTGTGGATCGGGGTCAAGAGACCCAGTACTTC. Its protein product is CAISVDRGQETQYF.

In its sample, this clonotype was seen many times. V gene TRBV27 combines with J gene TRBJ2-7, with D perhaps matching TRBD2 (6 bases). V lost 5 bases and J 2 bases, leaving 13 bases between the germline ends. The CDR3 loop spans 14 amino acids. Germline lookup yields CDR1 MNHEY and CDR2 SMNVEV (reference sequence). The CDR3 DNA sequence: TGTGCCAGCAGTCTCCGGACTACCCCCTACGAGCAGTACTTC. Its translation is CASSLRTTPYEQYF.

The DNA for the CDR3 is TGCGCCAGCAGCCAGCAAGGGGACAGTACCTACGAGCAGTACTTC. Its protein product is CASSQQGDSTYEQYF. The V and J genes are TRBV4-1 and TRBJ2-7, with 7 positions matching TRBD1. Germline V lookup: CDR1 MGHRA, CDR2 YSYEKL. The CDR3 runs 15 residues. V shed 3 bases and J 2 bases; nucleotides not matched to a gene: 7.

This clonotype has more than one count but fewer than ten. The chain joins TRBV20-1 to TRBJ2-5; D is perhaps TRBD1 or TRBD2 (5 bases each). Germline V gives CDR1 DFQATT, CDR2 SNEGSKA (reference sequence). Deletions cut 2 bases from V and 7 bases from J, with 17 bases between. CDR3 length equals 14 residues. The CDR3 loop is CSARNLRGSSTQYF. In DNA form, the CDR3 reads TGCAGTGCTAGAAATTTGAGGGGCTCTTCGACCCAGTACTTC.

The CDR3 loop is CSAVSDTQRNEQFF. CDR3 bases: TGCAGTGCTGTTAGCGATACCCAAAGGAATGAGCAGTTCTTC. The chain links TRBV20-1 to TRBJ2-1; tentative D call: TRBD2 (5 bases). This CDR3 has 14 amino acids. Trimming pared 5 bases from V and 7 bases from J, leaving 18 bases between. Germline CDR1 reads DFQATT; CDR2 reads SNEGSKA (reference sequence).

Remarks on this clonotype: This may stem from a read error, because a much larger clone lies one nucleotide away. The rearrangement links TRBV28 to TRBJ2-7, with TRBD2 matching 8 bases. The J segment lost 8 bases and the V segment lost 2 bases, leaving 2 bases of the junction unmatched. Germline CDR1 and CDR2: MDHEN and SYDVKM. The CDR3 runs to 12 residues. The CDR3 sequence is CASSLRLAQQYF. CDR3 nucleotides: TGTGCCAGCAGTTTAAGACTAGCGCAGCAGTACTTC.

This clonotype occurred a few times. The gene calls are TRBV25-1 and TRBJ2-1, with D perhaps assigned TRBD1 or TRBD2 (7 bases each). V shed 2 bases and J shed 3 bases, with 20 bases lying between them. The length of the CDR3 is 18 residues. Germline CDR1 reads MGHDK; CDR2 reads SYGVNS. The CDR3 DNA is TGTGCCAGCAGTGAAAGGCTCAGGGGGGGACCCTTCTACAATGAGCAGTTCTTC. This codes for CASSERLRGGPFYNEQFF. The whole variable domain, filled in from reference TRBV25-1 and TRBJ2-1, reads EADIYQTPRYLVIGTGKKITLECSQTMGHDKMYWYQQDPGMELHLIHYSYGVNSTEKGDLSSESTVSRIRTEHFPLTLESARPSHTSQYLCASSERLRGGPFYNEQFFGPGTRLTVL.